This T cell receptor (beta chain) was sequenced in a study of prognosis after radiotherapy for stage I lung cancer. Study as a whole: A handful of patients had distant metastases at a median of around seven months after radiotherapy, and some 15 showed no significant progression.

About this clonotype: What it recognizes is unknown. At one end, the junction sequence differs from germline, possibly due to a read error.

CDR1 is SNHLY and CDR2 is FYNNEI in the germline V gene. The CDR3 is 13 amino acids. Amplification of TCR beta CDR3 from genomic DNA used two-round multiplex PCR. The first PCR round targeted every TRBV and TRBJ gene with specific primers. TCRdb passed the multiplex PCR reads through MiXCR, listing each CDR3 protein once. The repertoire holds tens of thousands of distinct CDR3 sequences, with just over 45% as singletons. Findings and caveats of the study: A fall in unique TCR clone counts followed stereotactic body radiation therapy, with medians of around 10,000 versus 6,900. Lower Shannon entropy values were found after stereotactic body radiation therapy in patients who developed distant metastases.

The specimen comprised PBMCs, sampled before or after stereotactic body radiation therapy (not recorded which). This TCR was sampled from a donor of 50 years or more with non-small cell lung cancer. This rearrangement joins TRBV2 to TRBJ2-2; no firm D call. The CDR3 bases are TGTGCCAGCATGGAGTCCGGCACCGGTGAGCTGTTTTTT. It codes for CASMESGTGELFF.